This is a list of T cell receptor beta chains from one sample in a study of Ad26.COV2.S vaccination and SARS-CoV-2 variants. Method: immunoSEQ multiplex PCR; TCRdb's copy keeps in-frame clones and lacks some. The sample has about 280,000 clones; more than 70% are singletons. The sequencing here drew on peripheral blood, taken in a trial of Ad26.COV2.S vaccine versus placebo. These TCRs come from a person between 18 and 65 years old who received the Ad26.COV2.S COVID-19 vaccine or a placebo. Each CDR3 is given without its conserved first and last residue. The D gene is left open where the match is weak.

J gene | D gene | V gene | CDR3 protein
TRBJ1-1 | . | TRBV5-1 | ASSLDRAGTEAF
TRBJ2-1 | . | TRBV27 | ASSFGGSYNEQF
TRBJ2-7 | TRBD2 | TRBV18 | ASSPGREGLYEQY
TRBJ1-5 | . | TRBV7-9 | ASSFLGQQPQH
TRBJ2-1 | . | TRBV2 | ASRNGEQF
TRBJ1-1 | . | TRBV30 | AWSPITPNTEAF
TRBJ1-6 | . | TRBV7-2 | ASSLDSDTSPLH
TRBJ1-1 | . | TRBV15 | ATSSAQQMNTEAF
TRBJ1-3 | . | TRBV2 | ASSQTGGGNTIY
TRBJ2-5 | . | TRBV4-1 | ASRGDNQETQY
TRBJ1-3 | . | TRBV12-3/TRBV12-4 | ASSLSIRNTIY
TRBJ1-5 | . | TRBV7-9 | ASSSDYLTAQH
TRBJ1-1 | TRBD1 | TRBV6-4 | ASSATTGATEAF
TRBJ2-3 | TRBD2 | TRBV5-8 | ASSYDAGGAGTDTQY
TRBJ1-2 | TRBD1 | TRBV19 | ASSTGVPSLRGYT
TRBJ2-7 | TRBD1 | TRBV18 | ASSRTGATYEQY
TRBJ1-2 | . | TRBV12-3/TRBV12-4 | ASSLGRKGYT
TRBJ2-1 | TRBD2 | TRBV5-1 | ASCPTSLINEQF
TRBJ2-4 | . | TRBV23-1 | ASNKDGVPLAKNIQY
TRBJ1-2 | TRBD1 | TRBV11-1 | ASSATGNYGYT
TRBJ1-3 | . | TRBV29-1 | SVALLQGSGNTIY
TRBJ2-7 | TRBD2 | TRBV18 | ASSHGGARYEQY
TRBJ1-4 | TRBD1 | TRBV3-1/TRBV3-2 | ASSQGGTGSVKLF
TRBJ1-2 | . | TRBV6-2/TRBV6-3 | ASSYSWGRNYGYT
TRBJ1-3 | . | TRBV5-1 | ASSLAFVGSGNTIY
TRBJ2-1 | . | TRBV14 | ASSQMGTGAYNEQF
TRBJ1-1 | . | TRBV7-9 | ASSLMQAVWSEAF
TRBJ1-1 | TRBD1 | TRBV18 | ASSPGQGASGTEAF
TRBJ2-4 | . | TRBV19 | ASSIGGGLAKNIQY
TRBJ1-5 | TRBD1 | TRBV30 | AWSTGERQPQH
TRBJ1-6 | . | TRBV14 | ASSQAQGDNSPLH
TRBJ1-1 | . | TRBV19 | ASGATRGARNTEAF
TRBJ1-1 | . | TRBV6-2/TRBV6-3 | ASSAPRTGSTEAF
TRBJ1-2 | TRBD1 | TRBV29-1 | SAQGGGLGGGYT
TRBJ2-5 | TRBD2 | TRBV6-4 | ASSLSGGLKETQY
TRBJ1-1 | . | TRBV3-1/TRBV3-2 | ASSQDLGSYTEAF
TRBJ1-4 | . | TRBV19 | GTGTRGEKLF
TRBJ2-5 | TRBD1 | TRBV5-1 | ASSLIFGTGLSARTQY
TRBJ1-1 | . | TRBV6-5 | ASSQGTEAF
TRBJ1-5 | TRBD1 | TRBV10-3 | AIRDGQGNQPQH
TRBJ2-7 | TRBD1 | TRBV6-2/TRBV6-3 | ASSYGGTGANEQY
TRBJ2-7 | . | TRBV5-8 | ASSLTLRSSYEQY
TRBJ2-7 | TRBD2 | TRBV27 | ASTGTSGRNEQY
TRBJ1-2 | . | TRBV19 | ASSIAGGGYT
TRBJ2-3 | . | TRBV3-1/TRBV3-2 | ASSQEGSDTQY
TRBJ1-1 | . | TRBV27 | ASSFGDNTEAF
TRBJ2-3 | . | TRBV5-1 | ASSLGRASTDTQY
TRBJ2-7 | TRBD1 | TRBV4-1 | ASSPRTGFDEQY
TRBJ2-7 | . | TRBV5-4 | ASSLDLVNEQY